This T cell receptor (beta chain) was profiled in a study of regulatory T cells in long-lasting Graves disease. Study results and caveats: Peripheral blood, not thyroid tissue, was the sole material studied.

CDR3 regions were amplified by Arm-PCR using iRepertoire HTBI primers to build TCR beta libraries. Each CDR3 protein is one row after TCRdb ran MiXCR on the multiplex PCR reads. Among around 250,000 distinct CDR3 sequences listed, roughly 18% were seen once. Time point defined: newly diagnosed GD, antithyroid drugs for less than 3 months. With RNA extracted from PBMCs as input, the TCR library was made. A blood draw put about 9.9 milliliters of peripheral blood into EDTA tubes. This clonotype was seen ten or more times. Antigen: not known. The CDR3 is 14 amino acids. Trimming pared 4 bases from V and 4 bases from J, leaving 11 bases between. CDR1 MDHEN and CDR2 SYDVKM come from the germline V gene.

This sample comprised peripheral blood mononuclear cells (PBMCs), obtained at new diagnosis, from a patient treated with antithyroid drugs. This chain links TRBV28 with TRBJ1-5; D unclear. This TCR came from a female donor with Graves disease. CDR3 residues: CASSYAELNQPQHF. The CDR3 DNA reads TGTGCCAGCAGTTATGCGGAGTTAAATCAGCCCCAGCATTTT. The whole variable domain, remainder taken from reference TRBV28 and TRBJ1-5, is DVKVTQSSRYLVKRTGEKVFLECVQDMDHENMFWYRQDPGLGLRLIYFSYDVKMKEKGDIPEGYSVSREKKERFSLILESASTNQTSMYLCASSYAELNQPQHFGDGTRLSIL.